The next 23 T cell receptor beta chains were all read from a single sample in a study of blood T cells in healthy people across ages. A second roughly 7 to 12 cycle PCR used barcoded and J-beta primers. MiXCR was run by TCRdb on the 5' RACE reads, yielding one entry per CDR3 protein. The table records around 670,000 distinct CDR3 sequences, about 30% of them present only once. Sequencing input: blood. The receptors stem from a woman older than 75 in good health.

The chain recombines TRBV7-3 with TRBJ2-3, with TRBD2 matching 7 bases. Germline-derived CDR1 and CDR2 are SGHTA and FQGTGA. The junction had 9 bases not matched to a gene; V was cut back by 6 bases and J by 3 bases. This CDR3 has 15 amino acids. This CDR3 reads CASSSSGFETDTQYF. The CDR3 DNA reads as TGTGCCAGCAGTTCTAGCGGTTTTGAAACAGATACGCAGTATTTT.

This clonotype was detected many times. The chain has TRBV7-8 and TRBJ2-7; D is unclear. This CDR3 contains 13 residues. V dropped 5 bases and J dropped 4 bases, with 12 bases sitting between them. Germline V gene data show CDR1 as SGHVS and CDR2 as FQNEAQ. The CDR3 nucleotides are TGTGCCAGCAGCCTCCTAACAGAATACGAGCAGTACTTC. Translation gives CASSLLTEYEQYF.

This clonotype has a count of ten or more. The rearrangement links TRBV27 to TRBJ2-7, with 10 bases lining up with TRBD1. The J segment lost 3 bases and the V segment lost 6 bases, leaving 8 bases of the junction unmatched. Germline CDR1 reads MNHEY; CDR2 reads SMNVEV (reference sequence). The CDR3 runs to 15 residues. CDR3 amino acids: CASRNPGQGVYEQYF. The CDR3 coding sequence is TGTGCCAGCAGAAACCCCGGACAGGGGGTCTACGAGCAGTACTTC.

Only a few counts were recorded for this clonotype. This chain links TRBV30 with TRBJ1-4, with 7 bases matching TRBD1. This CDR3 has 15 residues. Losses at the gene ends were 0 bases for V and 4 bases for J; bases not matched to a gene: 5. Per germline, CDR1 GTSNPN and CDR2 SVGIG (reference sequence). This CDR3 reads CAWSVMGQINEKLFF. Written as DNA, the CDR3 is TGTGCCTGGAGTGTAATGGGACAGATTAATGAAAAACTGTTTTTT.

There are many counts of this clonotype. V usage is TRBV6-1 and J usage is TRBJ2-7, with D possibly called TRBD1 or TRBD2 (5 bases each). The germline CDR1 and CDR2 sequences are MNHNS and SASEGT. Trimming shortened V by 7 bases and J by 0 bases, and 16 bases separated the two germline ends. The CDR3 spans 15 residues. CDR3 amino acids: CASIEPGASSYEQYF. The CDR3 nucleotides read TGTGCCAGCATCGAACCCGGGGCTAGCTCCTACGAGCAGTACTTC.

The V and J genes are TRBV11-2 and TRBJ1-4; D is uncertain. The germline gives CDR1 SGHAT, CDR2 FQNNGV. V was cut by 3 bases and J by 7 bases, with 21 bases left in between. This CDR3 is 17 amino acids long. This CDR3 is CASSFYQRSGRGEKLFF. The DNA of the CDR3 is TGTGCCAGCAGCTTTTACCAACGATCGGGTCGCGGTGAAAAACTGTTTTTT.

This clonotype was counted ten times or more. This rearrangement joins TRBV15 to TRBJ2-3; 7 positions match TRBD1. CDR3 length: 15 residues. Per germline, CDR1 LNHNV and CDR2 YYDKDF (reference sequence). J gave up 8 bases and V 0 bases, and 8 bases lay outside the gene matches. CDR3 amino acids: CATSRDQGDGATQYF. CDR3 in DNA: TGTGCCACCAGCAGAGATCAGGGGGATGGGGCTACGCAGTATTTT.

This clonotype showed up many times. A much larger clone lies one base from this, so it may be a read error. The chain is built from TRBV2 and TRBJ2-5; D is possibly TRBD1 (5 bases). The CDR3 length is 11 residues. V dropped 7 bases and J dropped 11 bases, with 14 bases sitting between them. Looked up from germline, CDR1 is SNHLY and CDR2 is FYNNEI. The chain's CDR3 is CASKQGNEQYF. Written as DNA, the CDR3 is TGTGCCAGCAAGCAGGGCAATGAGCAGTACTTC.

This clonotype was seen ten or more times. The chain joins TRBV9 to TRBJ2-5, with D unresolved. Between the trimmed V and J ends, which lost 0 bases and 4 bases, there was a span of 13 bases. The CDR3 contains 15 residues. Looked up from germline, CDR1 is SGDLS and CDR2 is YYNGEE. The CDR3 protein is CASSVAPGTTETQYF. The CDR3 DNA reads TGTGCCAGCAGCGTAGCACCAGGAACGACAGAGACCCAGTACTTC.

Note on this clonotype: A much larger clone lies one base from this, so it may be a read error. The rearrangement links TRBV6-2 or TRBV6-3 to TRBJ2-1, with 7 bases fitting TRBD2. The CDR3 sequence is 16 residues long. The J segment lost 10 bases and the V segment lost 5 bases, leaving 17 bases of the junction unmatched. CDR1 is MNHEY, CDR2 SVGEGT, per germline. The chain's CDR3 is CASSLGQAGISYEQFF. The CDR3 nucleotides are TGTGCCAGCAGTCTCGGTCAAGCGGGAATCTCCTACGAGCAGTTCTTC.

This clonotype has just a few counts. The genes are TRBV2 and TRBJ1-2, with 7 bases aligning to TRBD1. Germline CDR1 reads SNHLY; CDR2 reads FYNNEI. J was trimmed by 8 bases and V by 0 bases; bases with no gene match: 6. The CDR3 has 14 amino acids. The CDR3 coding sequence is TGTGCCAGCAGTGAAGCAGACAGGGTAGGCGGCTACACCTTC. This sequence encodes CASSEADRVGGYTF.

This clonotype was observed at least ten times. This chain connects TRBV10-3 to TRBJ2-7; the match to TRBD1 covers 8 bases. Germline V lookup: CDR1 ENHRY, CDR2 SYGVKD. The CDR3 covers 15 residues. V dropped 10 bases and J dropped 5; count of bases not matched to a gene: 16. The chain's CDR3 is CATRPPGQVFHEQYF. CDR3 nucleotide sequence: TGTGCCACCAGGCCTCCGGGACAGGTCTTCCACGAGCAGTACTTC.

This CDR3 reads CASSFRTGAEGANVLTF. In DNA, the CDR3 is TGCGCCAGCAGCTTCCGGACGGGGGCGGAAGGGGCCAACGTCCTGACTTTC. The gene calls are TRBV5-1 and TRBJ2-6; D possibly uses TRBD1 or TRBD2 (6 bases each). Germline V gene data show CDR1 as SGHRS and CDR2 as YFSETQ. The ends were cut back, 2 bases at V and 4 bases at J, with 16 bases in the middle. The CDR3 runs to 17 residues.

This clonotype turned up a few times. The chain has TRBV5-8 and TRBJ1-5; D gene unclear. V was trimmed by 0 bases and J by 3 bases, leaving 7 bases between them. The CDR3 length is 14 residues. Germline assignment: CDR1 SGHTS and CDR2 YDEGEE. CDR3 residues: CASSLEGINQPQHF. The DNA of the CDR3 is TGTGCCAGCAGCTTGGAAGGGATCAATCAGCCCCAGCATTTT.

This chain connects TRBV30 to TRBJ2-7, with D possibly matching TRBD2 (6 bases). The CDR3 runs to 17 residues. The germline V gene has CDR1 GTSNPN and CDR2 SVGIG (reference sequence). Trimming pared 1 base from V and 5 bases from J, leaving 24 bases between. The CDR3: CAWSAVRWEASYDEQYF. DNA of the CDR3: TGTGCCTGGAGTGCGGTTAGGTGGGAGGCGTCCTACGACGAGCAGTACTTC.

This sequence joins TRBV6-5 and TRBJ2-7, with 8 bases lining up with TRBD2. After removal of 2 bases from V and 3 bases from J, the junction contained 9 bases not matched to a gene. From germline, CDR1 is MNHEY and CDR2 SVGAGI. The CDR3 loop spans 16 amino acids. The CDR3 spells CASSYKRAGGLYEQYF. The CDR3 DNA sequence: TGTGCCAGCAGTTACAAACGGGCGGGAGGTCTCTACGAGCAGTACTTC.

On this clonotype: A much larger clone lies a single base off, so this may be a read error. The rearrangement links TRBV15 to TRBJ1-2; D unclear. The CDR3 is made up of 15 amino acids. The germline gives CDR1 LNHNV, CDR2 YYDKDF (reference sequence). CDR3 bases: TGTGTCACCAGCAGATCGACACCGGATCGGGGTGGCTACACCTTC. It yields the protein CVTSRSTPDRGGYTF.

For this clonotype: The CDR3 carries no conserved terminal phenylalanine or tryptophan, so it likely arises from a read error. The J gene is TRBJ2-3, the V gene TRBV5-6, with 9 positions matching TRBD2. This CDR3 has 16 residues. V was clipped by 4 bases and J by 0 bases; unmatched bases: 6. CDR1 SGHDT and CDR2 YYEEEE come from the germline V gene. The CDR3: CASSATSGGSTDTQYL. For the CDR3, the DNA is TGTGCCAGCAGCGCAACGAGCGGGGGGAGCACAGATACGCAGTATCTT.

V usage is TRBV29-1 and J usage is TRBJ2-3; 7 nucleotides agree with TRBD2. This CDR3 comprises 12 residues. Germline V gives CDR1 SQVTM, CDR2 ANQGSEA. J gave up 3 bases and V 8 bases, and 5 bases lay outside the gene matches. The CDR3 loop reads CSWGGRTDTQYF. CDR3 nucleotide sequence: TGCAGCTGGGGAGGGAGAACAGATACGCAGTATTTT.

This chain connects TRBV12-5 to TRBJ2-2; D ambiguous. Germline V gene lookup returns CDR1 LGHNT and CDR2 FRNRAP. V lost 2 bases, J lost 0 bases, and 16 bases lay in between. The CDR3 contains 18 residues. The CDR3 DNA sequence: TGTGCTAGTGGTTTGAGCCCATGGGCAGCGTCGAACACCGGGGAGCTGTTTTTT. It is translated as CASGLSPWAASNTGELFF.

The chain joins TRBV7-2 to TRBJ2-7; 8 nucleotides line up with TRBD2. J lost 6 bases, V lost 5 bases, and 9 bases had no gene match. From germline, CDR1 is SGHTA and CDR2 FQGNSA. This CDR3 spans 14 amino acids. The DNA for the CDR3 is TGTGCCAGCAGCCGACTAGCGATGAGTAGCGAGCAGTACTTC. Residues: CASSRLAMSSEQYF.

In regard to this clonotype: A much larger clonotype is one base distant, so this may be a read error. The V and J genes are TRBV7-7 and TRBJ2-3; D unclear. CDR1 SSHAT and CDR2 FNYEAQ come from the germline V gene (reference sequence). The CDR3 has 13 residues. The chain's CDR3 is CACSLDHTDTQYF. In nucleotides, the CDR3 is TGTGCCTGCAGCTTGGACCACACAGATACGCAGTATTTT. Using reference TRBV7-7 and TRBJ2-3 for the parts outside the CDR3, the full variable domain is GAGVSQSPRYKVTKRGQDVTLRCDPISSHATLYWYQQALGQGPEFLTYFNYEAQPDKSGLPSDRFSAERPEGSISTLTIQRTEQRDSAMYRCACSLDHTDTQYFGPGTRLTVL.

The rearrangement joins TRBV20-1 to TRBJ1-2, with D unclear. The CDR3 has 16 amino acids. Germline V gene data show CDR1 as DFQATT and CDR2 as SNEGSKA (reference sequence). The V end lost 0 bases, the J end lost 6 bases, and 20 bases lay between the germline ends. In DNA, the CDR3 is TGCAGTGCTAGAGATCGGTTCGGCCCTCGTTTGGATGGCTACACCTTC. Residues: CSARDRFGPRLDGYTF.